These 16 T cell receptor beta chains came from one sample sequenced in a study of blood T cell repertoires in COVID-19. TCRdb keeps only in-frame clones here, not all; method: immunoSEQ multiplex PCR. The repertoire holds around 60,000 clones, over 75% seen once, with more than 3% in the top ten. The sequenced material came from peripheral blood. Receptors were obtained from a human donor in a cohort sampled during active COVID-19.

This rearrangement joins TRBV19 to TRBJ1-6; D is possibly TRBD1 (6 bases). Trimming took off 3 bases at V and 8 bases at J, with 14 bases between the two ends. Germline values: CDR1 LNHDA, CDR2 SQIVND (reference sequence). The CDR3 is 15 residues long. This chain's CDR3 is CASSITSGDDSPLHF. The DNA of the CDR3 is TGTGCCAGTAGTATTACGTCAGGGGATGATTCACCCCTCCACTTT.

J is TRBJ2-7 and V is TRBV30, with TRBD2 matching over 7 bases. Unmatched junction bases numbered 7, after V lost 0 bases and J lost 5 bases. The length of the CDR3 is 14 residues. Germline values: CDR1 GTSNPN, CDR2 SVGIG (reference sequence). The CDR3 protein is CAWSVGAGHDEQYF. CDR3 DNA sequence: TGTGCCTGGAGTGTAGGAGCGGGGCACGACGAGCAGTACTTC.

This chain joins TRBV5-5 and TRBJ1-2; no clear D gene. The ends were cut back, 0 bases at V and 8 bases at J, with 14 bases in the middle. This CDR3 spans 14 amino acids. Germline V gene data show CDR1 as SGHKS and CDR2 as YYEKEE (reference sequence). CDR3 sequence reads: CASSLARGLDGYTF. The DNA of the CDR3 is TGTGCCAGCAGCTTGGCCCGGGGTTTGGACGGCTACACCTTC.

This clone was found a few times. V usage is TRBV7-9 and J usage is TRBJ2-7, with 8 positions matching TRBD1. Germline lookup yields CDR1 SEHNR and CDR2 FQNEAQ (reference sequence). This CDR3 comprises 15 residues. V lost 5 bases and J lost 3; bases outside the gene matches: 9. The CDR3 sequence is CASSTGQGPLYEQYF. CDR3 coding DNA: TGTGCCAGCAGCACCGGACAGGGACCCCTCTACGAGCAGTACTTC. The whole variable domain, filled in from reference TRBV7-9 and TRBJ2-7, reads DTGVSQNPRHKITKRGQNVTFRCDPISEHNRLYWYRQTLGQGPEFLTYFQNEAQLEKSRLLSDRFSAERPKGSFSTLEIQRTEQGDSAMYLCASSTGQGPLYEQYFGPGTRLTVT.

V usage is TRBV11-3 and J usage is TRBJ2-7; maybe TRBD1 (5 bases). Germline V lookup: CDR1 SGHNT, CDR2 YENEEA. Trimming removed 5 bases at V and 3 bases at J, with 14 bases between. The CDR3 spans 14 residues. CDR3 in DNA: TGTGCCAGCAGCCCGGCTGGGGCTAGCTACGAGCAGTACTTC. It codes for CASSPAGASYEQYF.

The J gene is TRBJ2-1, the V gene TRBV9, with 7 nucleotides matching TRBD2. V was pared by 5 bases and J by 3 bases, with 2 bases of the junction left unmatched. The CDR3 has 13 residues. Germline V gives CDR1 SGDLS, CDR2 YYNGEE. CDR3: CASRREGYNEQFF. CDR3 nucleotides: TGTGCCAGCAGGAGGGAGGGCTACAATGAGCAGTTCTTC.

This rearrangement joins TRBV7-3 to TRBJ1-1, with unresolved D. V was cut by 1 base and J by 0 bases, with 9 bases left in between. The CDR3 loop spans 15 amino acids. CDR1 is SGHTA, CDR2 FQGTGA, per germline. The CDR3 here is CASSLSGQMNTEAFF. The CDR3 coding sequence is TGTGCCAGCAGCTTAAGTGGGCAGATGAACACTGAAGCTTTCTTT.

The chain joins TRBV6-2 or TRBV6-3 to TRBJ2-3, with TRBD1 matching 7 bases. The CDR3 is 17 amino acids. The ends lost 4 bases at V and 0 bases at J; junction bases unmatched: 10. Germline V gene lookup returns CDR1 MNHEY and CDR2 SVGEGT. This CDR3 is CASSSLDRTASTDTQYF. As DNA, the CDR3 is TGTGCCAGCAGTTCCTTGGACAGGACCGCTAGCACAGATACGCAGTATTTT.

This clone was counted a single time. The CDR3 sequence is CASSDPRSLHRINSGNTIYF. DNA of the CDR3: TGTGCCAGCAGTGACCCACGTTCGTTACACAGGATCAACTCTGGAAACACCATATATTTT. This rearrangement joins TRBV6-1 to TRBJ1-3, with D possibly TRBD1 on 5 matching bases. Germline CDR1 and CDR2: MNHNS and SASEGT. Trimming shortened V by 3 bases and J by 0 bases, and 24 bases separated the two germline ends. The CDR3 spans 20 residues.

The V gene is TRBV10-3, the J gene TRBJ2-3; 8 bases agree with TRBD2. CDR1 ENHRY and CDR2 SYGVKD come from the germline V gene. The CDR3 is 14 amino acids. V lost 11 bases and J lost 1; bases outside the gene matches: 8. The CDR3 loop is CAAAETSGTDTQYF. The CDR3 region has the DNA TGTGCCGCCGCAGAGACTAGCGGCACAGATACGCAGTATTTT.

V is TRBV11-2 and J is TRBJ2-5; no clear D gene. From germline, CDR1 is SGHAT and CDR2 FQNNGV. V was trimmed by 6 bases and J by 0 bases, leaving 14 bases between them. The CDR3 runs 15 residues. This chain's CDR3 is CASRFRPSYQETQYF. For the CDR3, the DNA is TGTGCCAGCAGGTTCAGGCCCTCATACCAAGAGACCCAGTACTTC.

The chain recombines TRBV6-6 with TRBJ2-3, with a tentative D call TRBD1 (6 bases). V dropped 5 bases and J dropped 0 bases, with 12 bases sitting between them. CDR3 length: 15 amino acids. The germline gives CDR1 MNHNY, CDR2 SVGAGI (reference sequence). CDR3 in DNA: TGTGCCAGCAGTCCAGGGGACCCCAGCACAGATACGCAGTATTTT. Protein product: CASSPGDPSTDTQYF.

In this sample, this clone turned up once. This chain connects TRBV6-2 or TRBV6-3 to TRBJ2-1, with 8 bases that match TRBD1. Germline V gene lookup returns CDR1 MNHEY and CDR2 SVGEGT. This CDR3 spans 16 amino acids. J was trimmed by 7 bases and V by 6 bases; bases with no gene match: 14. CDR3 coding DNA: TGTGCCAGCAGACCTACAGGGGGACAGAGTGGGAATGAGCAGTTCTTC. It specifies CASRPTGGQSGNEQFF.

The chain links TRBV19 to TRBJ2-5, with 7 bases lining up with TRBD1. CDR3 length: 12 amino acids. Trimming cost V 5 bases and J 5 bases; bases outside gene matches: 2. The germline V gene encodes CDR1 LNHDA and CDR2 SQIVND (reference sequence). The DNA of the CDR3 is TGTGCCAGTAGTGTCAGGGGGGAGACCCAGTACTTC. It codes for CASSVRGETQYF.

This chain links TRBV13 with TRBJ2-1; 9 nucleotides agree with TRBD2. The length of the CDR3 is 17 residues. After removal of 5 bases from V and 10 bases from J, the junction contained 18 bases not matched to a gene. CDR1 and CDR2 (germline): PRHDT, FYEKMQ (reference sequence). This CDR3 is CASSPPTGSGRIWEQFF. The DNA for the CDR3 is TGTGCCAGCAGCCCCCCAACGGGTAGCGGGAGAATATGGGAGCAGTTCTTC.

This clone was seen only a few times. The CDR3 nucleotides are TGTGCCAGCAGCTTACCGAATCCCGGGGACTATGGCTACACCTTC. This translates into CASSLPNPGDYGYTF. This chain links TRBV5-4 with TRBJ1-2; D not certain. The V end was cut by 2 bases, the J end by 3 bases, with 14 bases between. Germline V gene lookup returns CDR1 SGHNT and CDR2 YYREEE (reference sequence). The CDR3 loop spans 15 amino acids.